This T cell receptor (beta chain) came from a study of cytomegalovirus exposure and HLA in healthy donors. As for the study in general: As an earlier analysis found, roughly 170 million T cells yielded about 100 million unique TCR beta sequences.

Details on this clone: The antigen is unknown.

The CDR3 runs 21 residues. The germline V gene encodes CDR1 KGHSY and CDR2 FQNENV. V dropped 4 bases and J dropped 5; count of bases not matched to a gene: 24. It was with 60 Vbeta and 13 Jbeta primers that the PCR ran. Only in-frame clones appear in the TCRdb table, and some are missing; sequencing was by immunoSEQ multiplex PCR. The sample contains around 200,000 clones, 83% of which appear only once. Study results and limitations: When analyzed later, a missense DCLRE1C variant was found to be linked to TCR beta V- and J-gene trimming. Cytomegalovirus association was listed for about 170 TCR beta chains.

This rearrangement joins TRBV16 to TRBJ2-7, with TRBD2 matching 12 bases. The source is a girl aged 10-17 years in good health and CMV-seronegative. The sequenced sample consisted of PBMCs. The CDR3 sequence: CASSPNTRDRTSGASAHEQYF. In DNA form, the CDR3 reads TGTGCCAGCAGCCCGAACACAAGGGACAGGACTAGCGGGGCCTCCGCCCACGAGCAGTACTTC. Filled out from reference TRBV16 and TRBJ2-7, the complete variable domain reads GEEVAQTPKHLVRGEGQKAKLYCAPIKGHSYVFWYQQVLKNEFKFLISFQNENVFDETGMPKERFSAKCLPNSPCSLEIQATKLEDSAVYFCASSPNTRDRTSGASAHEQYFGPGTRLTVT.